This T cell receptor (beta chain) was captured by sequencing in a study of blood T cell repertoires in COVID-19. In the study overall: The United States, Italy and Spain provided the acute and convalescent COVID-19 samples.

V lost 1 base and J 3 bases, leaving 13 bases between the germline ends. Germline V gives CDR1 SGHTA, CDR2 FQGNSA. The CDR3 consists of 15 residues. Methods used by the authors: Reference gene primer amplification gave estimated nucleated cell counts. The method was immunoSEQ multiplex PCR; TCRdb's version includes in-frame clones alone and lacks a portion of them. The V and J calls and the clone size are those of that table, but D and trimming were determined from the DNA. The sample consists of about 120,000 clones, just under 80% of them appearing once. Sequencing was done on a sample of peripheral blood. The chain links TRBV7-2 to TRBJ2-7; D possibly corresponds to TRBD2 (6 bases). The origin of this receptor is a man aged 55 to 70 with active or convalescent COVID-19. The CDR3 nucleotides are TGTGCCAGCAGCTTAGGAATTCAGGGAGGCTACGAGCAGTACTTC. Protein product: CASSLGIQGGYEQYF.